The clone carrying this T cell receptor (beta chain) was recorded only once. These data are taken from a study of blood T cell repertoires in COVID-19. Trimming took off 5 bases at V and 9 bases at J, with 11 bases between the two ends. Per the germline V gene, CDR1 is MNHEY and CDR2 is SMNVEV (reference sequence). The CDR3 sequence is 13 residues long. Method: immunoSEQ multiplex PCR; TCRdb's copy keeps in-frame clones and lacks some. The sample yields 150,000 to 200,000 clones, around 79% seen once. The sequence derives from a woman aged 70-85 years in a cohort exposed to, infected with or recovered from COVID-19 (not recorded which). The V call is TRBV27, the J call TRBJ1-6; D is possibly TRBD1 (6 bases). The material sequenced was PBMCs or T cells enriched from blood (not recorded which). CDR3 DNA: TGTGCCAGCAGTCTTCCAGGGGCTTCACCCCTCCACTTT. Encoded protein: CASSLPGASPLHF.